One and the same sample provided the 30 T cell receptor beta chains below, sequenced in a study of blood T cell repertoires in COVID-19. Data came from immunoSEQ multiplex PCR; TCRdb stores just in-frame clones and leaves some out. Of around 60,000 clones detected, roughly 90% appear once; the ten largest clones hold about 9.3%. Sequences were obtained from peripheral blood. All receptors come from an elderly woman with active COVID-19.

This clone was counted between two and nine times. The chain couples TRBV3-1 (or the pseudogene TRBV3-2) to TRBJ2-1; 7 nucleotides line up with TRBD2. The CDR3 sequence is 12 residues long. Germline V gene data show CDR1 as LGHDT and CDR2 as YNNKEL (reference sequence). The trim removed 4 bases at V and 7 bases at J, leaving 1 base unmatched. The CDR3: CASSRTRNEQFF. Here the CDR3 DNA reads TGTGCCAGCAGCCGGACTAGGAATGAGCAGTTCTTC.

A single count supports this clone. The CDR3 sequence: CASSQGALWKNRAMNTEAFF. DNA of the CDR3: TGTGCCAGCAGCCAAGGAGCCCTATGGAAAAACAGGGCGATGAACACTGAAGCTTTCTTT. The chain couples TRBV14 to TRBJ1-1, with TRBD1 as a possible D gene (6 bases). The germline V gene has CDR1 SGHDN and CDR2 FVKESK. V was pared by 1 base and J by 0 bases, with 24 bases between. The CDR3 covers 20 residues.

This sequence joins TRBV18 and TRBJ1-5; the match to TRBD1 covers 9 bases. This CDR3 is built from 15 residues. The germline V gene has CDR1 KGHSH and CDR2 LQKENI. V was clipped by 6 bases and J by 5 bases; unmatched bases: 8. CDR3 in amino acids: CASSSGQGQDQPQHF. For the CDR3, the DNA is TGTGCCAGCTCCTCTGGACAGGGGCAGGATCAGCCCCAGCATTTT.

This chain links TRBV6-1 with TRBJ2-2; D gene unclear. Germline CDR1 is MNHNS and CDR2 is SASEGT. CDR3 size: 16 residues. Trimming took off 0 bases at V and 5 bases at J, with 13 bases between the two ends. The CDR3 is CASSEAGPLVTGELFF. CDR3 DNA: TGTGCCAGCAGTGAAGCTGGGCCCTTAGTGACCGGGGAGCTGTTTTTT.

The rearrangement links TRBV11-2 to TRBJ2-3; the match to TRBD2 covers 9 bases. The CDR3 is 13 amino acids. The germline CDR1 and CDR2 sequences are SGHAT and FQNNGV. V trimming: 0 bases; J trimming: 15 bases; junction bases outside the gene matches: 7. CDR3 loop: CASSLDIAGECYF. The CDR3 DNA is TGTGCCAGCAGCTTAGATATAGCGGGAGAGTGTTATTTT.

V and J are TRBV6-1 and TRBJ2-7, with 8 nucleotides matching TRBD1. The J segment lost 6 bases and the V segment lost 2 bases, leaving 3 bases of the junction unmatched. The CDR3 totals 13 residues. In germline, CDR1 is MNHNS, CDR2 SASEGT. The CDR3 nucleotides read TGTGCCAGCAGTGAATGGGACAGGCGCGAGCAGTACGTC. This gives the protein CASSEWDRREQYV.

The chain links TRBV11-2 to TRBJ1-4; D is perhaps TRBD1 (5 bases). The ends were cut back, 5 bases at V and 1 base at J, with 8 bases in the middle. From germline, CDR1 is SGHAT and CDR2 FQNNGV. The CDR3 covers 14 residues. Here the CDR3 DNA reads TGTGCCAGCAGCCTAAGGGGAACTAATGAAAAACTGTTTTTT. Translating gives CASSLRGTNEKLFF.

The V and J genes are TRBV6-5 and TRBJ2-1, with TRBD1 matching 7 bases. The CDR3 is 14 residues long. With 2 bases clipped from V and 6 bases from J, the junction kept 4 bases outside the gene matches. The V gene's germline CDR1 is MNHEY and CDR2 SVGAGI. Here the CDR3 DNA reads TGTGCCAGCAGTTACGAGACAGGGTCCAATGAGCAGTTCTTC. It codes for CASSYETGSNEQFF.

The rearrangement uses TRBV5-1 and TRBJ2-1, with a tentative D call TRBD2 (5 bases). Germline-derived CDR1 and CDR2 are SGHRS and YFSETQ. The germline V and J ends were trimmed by 0 bases and 7 bases, with 14 bases remaining between them. The CDR3 spans 15 residues. Here the CDR3 DNA reads TGCGCCAGCAGCTTGGCGCCGGGGTTGAGGAATGAGCAGTTCTTC. It codes for CASSLAPGLRNEQFF.

The chain recombines TRBV5-1 with TRBJ1-1; D gene ambiguous. The V and J ends lost 0 bases and 5 bases respectively, with 11 bases between them. CDR1 is SGHRS, CDR2 YFSETQ, per germline. The length of the CDR3 is 14 residues. The CDR3 region is CASSLEMEETEAFF. The CDR3 DNA is TGCGCCAGCAGCTTGGAGATGGAGGAGACTGAAGCTTTCTTT.

Turning to this clone: Additional DNA sequences in this sample encode the identical CDR3. This chain uses TRBV2 with TRBJ2-5; TRBD2 matches at 15 bases. Germline-derived CDR1 and CDR2 are SNHLY and FYNNEI. The V and J ends lost 6 bases and 5 bases, in that order; junction bases with no gene match: 4. The CDR3 spans 15 residues. The CDR3 loop is CASSGTSGGRETQYF. The CDR3 DNA follows: TGTGCCAGCAGCGGGACTAGCGGGGGGAGGGAGACCCAGTACTTC.

This chain uses TRBV11-2 with TRBJ2-3, with 9 bases aligning to TRBD1. CDR1 and CDR2 (germline): SGHAT, FQNNGV. CDR3 length: 18 residues. V dropped 4 bases and J dropped 2; count of bases not matched to a gene: 13. The CDR3 loop reads CASSSPDRGRRVTDTQYF. The CDR3 nucleotides are TGTGCCAGCAGCTCGCCGGACAGGGGCCGTCGTGTCACAGATACGCAGTATTTT.

The chain combines TRBV2 with TRBJ2-1; D gene ambiguous. Germline CDR1 reads SNHLY; CDR2 reads FYNNEI. The V gene lost 6 bases and the J gene lost 7 bases, with 25 bases spanning the gap. The CDR3 sequence is 17 residues long. The CDR3 is CASRASAAPRHMNEQFF. CDR3 DNA: TGTGCCAGCAGGGCCAGCGCTGCACCGAGGCATATGAATGAGCAGTTCTTC.

The CDR3 DNA sequence: TGTGCCTGGAGTGGATCATACAGGGGGCGGCTGAACACTGAAGCTTTCTTT. Translating it yields CAWSGSYRGRLNTEAFF. V gene TRBV30 combines with J gene TRBJ1-1, with 9 nucleotides matching TRBD1. The germline CDR1 and CDR2 sequences are GTSNPN and SVGIG (reference sequence). CDR3 length equals 17 residues. V was pared by 1 base and J by 0 bases, with 9 bases of the junction left unmatched. Full variable domain (missing parts from reference TRBV30 and TRBJ1-1): SQTIHQWPATLVQPVGSPLSLECTVEGTSNPNLYWYRQAAGRGLQLLFYSVGIGQISSEVPQNLSASRPQDRQFILSSKKLLLSDSGFYLCAWSGSYRGRLNTEAFFGQGTRLTVV.

CDR3 bases: TGTGCCAGCAGTGCCCAGGGCAATGAGCAGTTCTTC. Protein: CASSAQGNEQFF. This chain connects TRBV25-1 to TRBJ2-1; D is perhaps TRBD1 (5 bases). The germline CDR1 and CDR2 sequences are MGHDK and SYGVNS. V was cut by 4 bases and J by 6 bases, with 7 bases left in between. The CDR3 is 12 residues long.

The V call is TRBV6-2 or TRBV6-3, the J call TRBJ2-5; 10 nucleotides match TRBD2. The CDR3 sequence is 16 residues long. The germline V gene encodes CDR1 MNHEY and CDR2 SVGEGT. V gave up 6 bases and J gave up 4 bases; unmatched junction bases: 11. Here the CDR3 DNA reads TGTGCCAGCAGCCGGGCCTCTAGCGGGAGTGGAGAGACCCAGTACTTC. The encoded protein is CASSRASSGSGETQYF.

This clone was counted only a few times. The chain links TRBV6-1 to TRBJ1-1; D might be TRBD1 (6 bases). The germline CDR1 and CDR2 sequences are MNHNS and SASEGT. This CDR3 region has 14 residues. V was pared by 3 bases and J by 7 bases, with 15 bases between. The CDR3 DNA follows: TGTGCCAGCAGTGAGACAGGTCGTACTGATGAAGCTTTCTTT. The encoded protein is CASSETGRTDEAFF.

The chain couples TRBV6-1 to TRBJ2-3, with 9 nucleotides matching TRBD1. V lost 3 bases to trimming and J lost 5 bases; unmatched junction nucleotides: 9. Germline V gene data show CDR1 as MNHNS and CDR2 as SASEGT. CDR3 length: 16 residues. The CDR3 loop reads CASSEGETGGEDTQYF. The CDR3 DNA reads as TGTGCCAGCAGTGAGGGAGAGACAGGGGGTGAAGATACGCAGTATTTT.

The chain combines TRBV14 with TRBJ1-1, with 10 bases that match TRBD1. The length of the CDR3 is 15 residues. Germline V CDR1 and CDR2: SGHDN, FVKESK. The J segment lost 7 bases and the V segment lost 2 bases, leaving 7 bases of the junction unmatched. The CDR3, as DNA: TGTGCCAGCAGCCAATTGCTGACAGGGGGCTTTGAAGCTTTCTTT. The encoded protein is CASSQLLTGGFEAFF. Variable domain in full (rest from reference TRBV14 and TRBJ1-1): EAGVTQFPSHSVIEKGQTVTLRCDPISGHDNLYWYRRVMGKEIKFLLHFVKESKQDESGMPNNRFLAERTGGTYSTLKVQPAELEDSGVYFCASSQLLTGGFEAFFGQGTRLTVV.

This clone was seen only a few times. The CDR3, as DNA: TGTGCCAGTAGTATCTCTTTAGCGGGAGCGAAGGCCGGGGAGCTGTTTTTT. Translation gives CASSISLAGAKAGELFF. The chain employs TRBV19 and TRBJ2-2; 9 nucleotides match TRBD2. Germline trimming cut 3 bases from V and 6 bases from J; bases unmatched to any gene: 11. The CDR3 consists of 17 residues. Germline V gene sequence: CDR1 LNHDA, CDR2 SQIVND (reference sequence). Complete variable domain (other parts from reference TRBV19 and TRBJ2-2): DGGITQSPKYLFRKEGQNVTLSCEQNLNHDAMYWYRQDPGQGLRLIYYSQIVNDFQKGDIAEGYSVSREKKESFPLTVTSAQKNPTAFYLCASSISLAGAKAGELFFGEGSRLTVL.

The chain links TRBV5-6 to TRBJ1-3; D not resolved. The CDR3 is made up of 14 amino acids. Between the trimmed V and J ends, which lost 4 bases and 0 bases, there was a span of 8 bases. Germline loops: CDR1 SGHDT, CDR2 YYEEEE. Here the CDR3 DNA reads TGTGCCAGCAGCCTACCCGACTCTGGAAACACCATATATTTT. This codes for CASSLPDSGNTIYF.

The V call is TRBV11-2, the J call TRBJ2-3; 11 bases line up with TRBD2. CDR1 and CDR2 from the germline V gene are SGHAT and FQNNGV. Unmatched junction bases numbered 3, after V lost 2 bases and J lost 2 bases. CDR3 length: 16 amino acids. The CDR3, as DNA: TGTGCCAGCAGCTTACGACTAGCGGGAATCACAGATACGCAGTATTTT. Translation gives CASSLRLAGITDTQYF.

The CDR3 DNA follows: TGCAGTGCTAGTTCGGGAGCAGCCTACGGTGAGCAGTACTTC. Translation gives CSASSGAAYGEQYF. The chain has TRBV20-1 and TRBJ2-7, with D perhaps TRBD2 (6 bases). The CDR3 has 14 residues. Germline loops: CDR1 DFQATT, CDR2 SNEGSKA (reference sequence). V was clipped by 3 bases and J by 7 bases, with 19 bases between them.

This clone showed up just once. V is TRBV6-6 and J is TRBJ2-7; TRBD1 matches 8 bases. This CDR3 region has 15 residues. CDR1 is MNHNY, CDR2 SVGAGI, per germline (reference sequence). Trimming took 6 bases from V and 0 from J; bases not matched to a gene: 7. CDR3 sequence: CASSLRDRLSYEQYF. In nucleotides, the CDR3 is TGTGCCAGCAGCCTCCGGGACAGGCTCTCCTACGAGCAGTACTTC.

The chain combines TRBV28 with TRBJ2-7; possible D gene TRBD2, 6 bases. V was clipped by 1 base and J by 1 base, with 14 bases between them. The germline V gene encodes CDR1 MDHEN and CDR2 SYDVKM. This CDR3 is built from 16 residues. CDR3 region: CASSLLASGYSYEQYF. The CDR3 DNA reads TGTGCCAGCAGTTTATTAGCCAGCGGGTATTCCTACGAGCAGTACTTC.

The chain is built from TRBV4-2 and TRBJ2-7; 12 bases are shared with TRBD2. The germline V gene has CDR1 LGHNA and CDR2 YNFKEQ. V lost 1 base and J lost 4; bases outside the gene matches: 8. This CDR3 comprises 17 residues. In DNA, the CDR3 is TGTGCCAGCAGCCAAGGCCGCCTAGCGGGAGGGGGGTACGAGCAGTACTTC. This encodes CASSQGRLAGGGYEQYF.

The CDR3 nucleotides are TGTGCCAGCAGTGACTCAGGTAGGACTAGCGGACCCAATGAGCAGTTCTTC. Its protein product is CASSDSGRTSGPNEQFF. V gene TRBV6-4 combines with J gene TRBJ2-1; 10 bases map to TRBD2. The length of the CDR3 is 17 residues. Trimming at V came to 0 bases and at J to 6 bases, leaving 8 bases not matched to a gene. Germline CDR1 reads MRHNA; CDR2 reads SNTAGT.

The chain combines TRBV7-2 with TRBJ2-7; D is unclear. Trimming removed 5 bases from V and 2 bases from J, with 7 bases in between. The germline gives CDR1 SGHTA, CDR2 FQGNSA. The CDR3 runs 12 residues. CDR3 amino acids: CASSPRAYEQYF. DNA for the CDR3: TGTGCCAGCAGCCCGCGAGCCTACGAGCAGTACTTC.

The chain is built from TRBV2 and TRBJ2-3, with D possibly TRBD2 on 6 matching bases. The CDR3 length is 13 residues. Per germline, CDR1 SNHLY and CDR2 FYNNEI. Trimming pared 0 bases from V and 5 bases from J, leaving 6 bases between. Written as DNA, the CDR3 is TGTGCCAGCAGTGAAGCGCGGGGAGATACGCAGTATTTT. Amino acids: CASSEARGDTQYF.

This chain's CDR3 is CASSWGQFSNQPQHF. CDR3 coding DNA: TGTGCCAGTAGTTGGGGACAGTTTAGCAATCAGCCCCAGCATTTT. The chain couples TRBV19 to TRBJ1-5, with 7 bases lining up with TRBD1. Germline V gene data show CDR1 as LNHDA and CDR2 as SQIVND (reference sequence). The V gene end was trimmed by 5 bases and the J gene end by 0 bases; junction bases not matched to a gene: 4. This CDR3 has 15 amino acids.